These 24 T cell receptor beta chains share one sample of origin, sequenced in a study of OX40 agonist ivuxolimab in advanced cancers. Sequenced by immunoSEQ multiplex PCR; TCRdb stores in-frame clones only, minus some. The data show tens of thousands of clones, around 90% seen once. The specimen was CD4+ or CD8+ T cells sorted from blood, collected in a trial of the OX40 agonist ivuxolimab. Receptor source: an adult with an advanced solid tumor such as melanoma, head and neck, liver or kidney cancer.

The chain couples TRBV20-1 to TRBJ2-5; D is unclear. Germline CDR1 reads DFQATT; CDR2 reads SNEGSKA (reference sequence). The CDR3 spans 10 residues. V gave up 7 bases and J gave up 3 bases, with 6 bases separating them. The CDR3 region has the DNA TGCAGTGGGTCGAAAGAGACCCAGTACTTC. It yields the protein CSGSKETQYF.

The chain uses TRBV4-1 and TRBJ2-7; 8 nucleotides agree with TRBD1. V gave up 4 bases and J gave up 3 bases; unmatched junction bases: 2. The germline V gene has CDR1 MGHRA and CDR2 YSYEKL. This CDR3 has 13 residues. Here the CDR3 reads CASSRGQDYEQYF. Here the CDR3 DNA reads TGCGCCAGCAGCCGGGGACAGGACTACGAGCAGTACTTC.

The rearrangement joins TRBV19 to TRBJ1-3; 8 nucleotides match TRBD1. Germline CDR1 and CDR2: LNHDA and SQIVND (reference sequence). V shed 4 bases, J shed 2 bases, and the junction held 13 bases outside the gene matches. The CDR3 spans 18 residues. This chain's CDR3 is CASSNKGTGKKTGNTIYF. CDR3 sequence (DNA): TGTGCCAGTAGTAATAAGGGGACAGGAAAGAAAACTGGAAACACCATATATTTT.

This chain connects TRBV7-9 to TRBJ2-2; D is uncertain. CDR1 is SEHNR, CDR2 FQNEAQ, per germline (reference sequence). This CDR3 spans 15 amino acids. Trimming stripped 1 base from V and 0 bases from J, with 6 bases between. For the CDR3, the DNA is TGTGCCAGCAGCTTAGAGGTTACGAACACCGGGGAGCTGTTTTTT. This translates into CASSLEVTNTGELFF.

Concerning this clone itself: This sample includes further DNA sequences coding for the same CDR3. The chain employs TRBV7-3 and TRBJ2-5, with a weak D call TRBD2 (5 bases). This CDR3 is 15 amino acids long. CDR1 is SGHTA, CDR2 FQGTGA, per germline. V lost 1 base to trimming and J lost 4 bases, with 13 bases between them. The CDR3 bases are TGTGCCAGCAGCTTAAGAGGAGGCGGCGGAGAGACCCAGTACTTC. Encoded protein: CASSLRGGGGETQYF.

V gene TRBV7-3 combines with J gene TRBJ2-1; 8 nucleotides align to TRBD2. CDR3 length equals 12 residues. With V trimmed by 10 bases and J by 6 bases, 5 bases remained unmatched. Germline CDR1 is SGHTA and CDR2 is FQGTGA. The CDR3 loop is CATGTSANEQFF. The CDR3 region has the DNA TGTGCCACTGGGACTAGTGCCAATGAGCAGTTCTTC.

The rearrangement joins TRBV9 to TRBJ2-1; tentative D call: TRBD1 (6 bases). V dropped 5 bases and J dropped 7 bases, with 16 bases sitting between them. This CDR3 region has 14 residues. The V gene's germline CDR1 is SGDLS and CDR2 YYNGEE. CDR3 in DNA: TGTGCCAGCAGAGCAGGGGACGGGGCGAATGAGCAGTTCTTC. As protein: CASRAGDGANEQFF.

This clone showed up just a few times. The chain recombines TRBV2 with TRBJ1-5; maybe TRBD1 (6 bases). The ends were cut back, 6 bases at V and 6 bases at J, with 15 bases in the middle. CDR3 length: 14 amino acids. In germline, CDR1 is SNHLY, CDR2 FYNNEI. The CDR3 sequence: CASSNVQGSQPQHF. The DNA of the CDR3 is TGTGCCAGCAGCAACGTACAGGGTAGTCAGCCCCAGCATTTT.

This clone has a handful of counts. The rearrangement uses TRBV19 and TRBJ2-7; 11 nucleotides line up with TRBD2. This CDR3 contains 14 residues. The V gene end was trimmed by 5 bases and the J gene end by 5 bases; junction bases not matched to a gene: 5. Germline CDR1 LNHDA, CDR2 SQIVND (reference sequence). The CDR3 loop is CASSAPSGRNEQYF. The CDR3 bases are TGTGCCAGTAGTGCCCCTAGCGGGAGGAACGAGCAGTACTTC.

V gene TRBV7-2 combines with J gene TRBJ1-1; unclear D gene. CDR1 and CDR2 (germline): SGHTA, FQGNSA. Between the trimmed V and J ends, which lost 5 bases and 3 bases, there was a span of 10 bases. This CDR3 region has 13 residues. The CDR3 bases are TGTGCCAGCAGCGCAGTCGGGGACACTGAAGCTTTCTTT. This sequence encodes CASSAVGDTEAFF.

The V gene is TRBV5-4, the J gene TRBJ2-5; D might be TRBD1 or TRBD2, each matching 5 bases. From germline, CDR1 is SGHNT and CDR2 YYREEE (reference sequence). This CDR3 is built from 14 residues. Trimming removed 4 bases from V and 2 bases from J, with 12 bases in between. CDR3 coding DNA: TGTGCCAGCAGCAGGCCGGGGCTACAAGAGACCCAGTACTTC. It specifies CASSRPGLQETQYF.

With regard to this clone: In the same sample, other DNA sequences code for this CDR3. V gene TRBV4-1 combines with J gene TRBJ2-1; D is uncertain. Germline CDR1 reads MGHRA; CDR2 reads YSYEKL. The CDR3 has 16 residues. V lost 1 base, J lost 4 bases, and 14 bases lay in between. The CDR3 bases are TGCGCCAGCAGCCAAGCCCCGACTGGAGCTTACAATGAGCAGTTCTTC. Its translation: CASSQAPTGAYNEQFF.

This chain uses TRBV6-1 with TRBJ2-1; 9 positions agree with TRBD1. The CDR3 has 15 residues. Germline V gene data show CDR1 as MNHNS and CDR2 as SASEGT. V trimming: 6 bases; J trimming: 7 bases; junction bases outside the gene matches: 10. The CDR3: CASRGGTGYENEQFF. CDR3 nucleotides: TGTGCCAGCAGGGGCGGGACAGGGTATGAAAATGAGCAGTTCTTC.

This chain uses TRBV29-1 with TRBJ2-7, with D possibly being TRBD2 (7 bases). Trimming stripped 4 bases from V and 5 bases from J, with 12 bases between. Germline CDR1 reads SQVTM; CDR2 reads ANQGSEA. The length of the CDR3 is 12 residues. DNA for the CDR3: TGCAGCGTTGGGAGGGGGGGCGACGAGCAGTACTTC. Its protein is CSVGRGGDEQYF.

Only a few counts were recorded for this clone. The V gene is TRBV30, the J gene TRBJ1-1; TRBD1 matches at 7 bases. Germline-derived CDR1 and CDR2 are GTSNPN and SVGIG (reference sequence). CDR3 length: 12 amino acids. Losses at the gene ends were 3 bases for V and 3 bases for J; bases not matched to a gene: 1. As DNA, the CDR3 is TGTGCCTGGAGCACAGGGGACACTGAAGCTTTCTTT. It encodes CAWSTGDTEAFF. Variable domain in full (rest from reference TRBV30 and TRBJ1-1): SQTIHQWPATLVQPVGSPLSLECTVEGTSNPNLYWYRQAAGRGLQLLFYSVGIGQISSEVPQNLSASRPQDRQFILSSKKLLLSDSGFYLCAWSTGDTEAFFGQGTRLTVV.

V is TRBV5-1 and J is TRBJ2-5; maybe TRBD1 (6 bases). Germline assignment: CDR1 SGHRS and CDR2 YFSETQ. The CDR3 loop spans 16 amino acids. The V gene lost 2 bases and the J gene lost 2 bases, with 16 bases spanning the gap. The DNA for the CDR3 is TGCGCCAGCAGCTTATACCGGGACACACCACAAGAGACCCAGTACTTC. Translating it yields CASSLYRDTPQETQYF.

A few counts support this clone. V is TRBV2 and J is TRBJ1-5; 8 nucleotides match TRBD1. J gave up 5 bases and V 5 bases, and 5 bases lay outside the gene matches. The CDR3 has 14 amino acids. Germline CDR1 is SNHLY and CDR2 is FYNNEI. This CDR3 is CASSQDRAHQPQHF. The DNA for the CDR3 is TGTGCCAGCAGTCAGGACAGGGCGCATCAGCCCCAGCATTTT.

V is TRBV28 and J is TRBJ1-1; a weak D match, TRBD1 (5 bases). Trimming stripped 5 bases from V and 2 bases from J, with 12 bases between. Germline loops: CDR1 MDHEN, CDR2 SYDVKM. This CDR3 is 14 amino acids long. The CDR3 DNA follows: TGTGCCAGCAGTCCGCGGACAATTAACACTGAAGCTTTCTTT. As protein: CASSPRTINTEAFF.

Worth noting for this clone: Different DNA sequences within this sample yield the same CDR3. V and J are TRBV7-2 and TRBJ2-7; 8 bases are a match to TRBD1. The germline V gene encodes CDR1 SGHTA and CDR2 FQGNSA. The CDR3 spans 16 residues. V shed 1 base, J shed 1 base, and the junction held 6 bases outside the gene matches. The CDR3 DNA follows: TGTGCCAGCAGCTTAGTTGGTCAGGGGGCTTCCTACGAGCAGTACTTC. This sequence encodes CASSLVGQGASYEQYF.

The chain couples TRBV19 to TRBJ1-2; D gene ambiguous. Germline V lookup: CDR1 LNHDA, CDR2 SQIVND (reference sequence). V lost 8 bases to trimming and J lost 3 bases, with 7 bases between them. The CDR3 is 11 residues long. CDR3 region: CASEKYYGYTF. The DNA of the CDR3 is TGTGCCAGTGAAAAGTACTATGGCTACACCTTC. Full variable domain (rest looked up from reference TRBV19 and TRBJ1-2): DGGITQSPKYLFRKEGQNVTLSCEQNLNHDAMYWYRQDPGQGLRLIYYSQIVNDFQKGDIAEGYSVSREKKESFPLTVTSAQKNPTAFYLCASEKYYGYTFGSGTRLTVV.

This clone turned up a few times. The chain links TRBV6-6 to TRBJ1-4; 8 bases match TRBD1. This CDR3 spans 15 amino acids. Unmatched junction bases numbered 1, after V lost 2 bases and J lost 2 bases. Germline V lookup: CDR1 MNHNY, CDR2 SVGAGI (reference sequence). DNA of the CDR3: TGTGCCAGCAGTTACCAGGGGGCGACTAATGAAAAACTGTTTTTT. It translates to CASSYQGATNEKLFF.

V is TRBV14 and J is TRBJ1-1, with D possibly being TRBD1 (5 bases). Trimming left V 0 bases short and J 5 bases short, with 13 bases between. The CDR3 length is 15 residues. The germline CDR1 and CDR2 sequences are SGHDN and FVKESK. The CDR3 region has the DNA TGTGCCAGCAGCCAAGATCTCGGGGGTTTGACTGAAGCTTTCTTT. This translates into CASSQDLGGLTEAFF.

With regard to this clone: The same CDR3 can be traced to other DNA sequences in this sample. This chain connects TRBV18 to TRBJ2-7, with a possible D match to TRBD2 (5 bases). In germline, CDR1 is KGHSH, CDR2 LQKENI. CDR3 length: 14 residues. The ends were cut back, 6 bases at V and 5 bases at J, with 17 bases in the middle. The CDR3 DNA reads TGTGCCAGCTCCCTTTCGCGGGTCCCGGACGAGCAGTACTTC. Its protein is CASSLSRVPDEQYF.

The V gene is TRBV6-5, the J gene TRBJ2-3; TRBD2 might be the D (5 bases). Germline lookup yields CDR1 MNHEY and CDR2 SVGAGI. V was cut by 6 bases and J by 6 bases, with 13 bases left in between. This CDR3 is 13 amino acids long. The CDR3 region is CASSVGRDDTQYF. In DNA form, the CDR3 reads TGTGCCAGCAGCGTGGGTCGGGATGATACGCAGTATTTT.